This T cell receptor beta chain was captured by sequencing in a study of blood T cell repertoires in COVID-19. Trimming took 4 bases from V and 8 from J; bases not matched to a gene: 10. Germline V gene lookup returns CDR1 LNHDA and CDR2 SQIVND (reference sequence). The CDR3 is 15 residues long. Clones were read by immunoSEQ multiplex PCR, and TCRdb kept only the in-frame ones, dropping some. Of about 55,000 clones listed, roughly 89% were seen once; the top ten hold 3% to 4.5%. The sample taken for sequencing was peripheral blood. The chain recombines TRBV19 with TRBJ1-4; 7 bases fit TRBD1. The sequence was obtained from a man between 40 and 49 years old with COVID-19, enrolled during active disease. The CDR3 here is CASSKLPGQKEKLFF. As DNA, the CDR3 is TGTGCCAGTAGTAAACTACCGGGACAGAAGGAAAAACTGTTTTTT.